What follows is one T cell receptor (beta chain) and its context. Antigen: not known. Extracted RNA was reverse transcribed into cDNA, the sequencing template. The data were produced by immunoSEQ multiplex PCR, yet TCRdb's version contains in-frame clones alone and is incomplete. The repertoire holds about 120,000 clones, with 55% to 65% as singletons. This record comes from a study of CD8+ T cells in alopecia areata. Study outcomes and limitations: Possibly as an HLA-related effect, TCR sharing across patients appeared less clear than in mice. Scalp repertoires also include resident alphabeta T cells from normal skin. Especially in alopecia totalis/universalis, lesional scalp showed greater clonality than normal scalp did.

The CDR3 length is 15 residues. V dropped 5 bases and J dropped 3 bases, with 11 bases sitting between them. Germline V gene lookup returns CDR1 LNHNV and CDR2 YYDKDF (reference sequence). Input material: CD4+ T cells sorted from blood. The clonotype comes from a human donor in good health. This chain joins TRBV15 and TRBJ2-6, with a possible D match to TRBD2 (5 bases). The CDR3 reads CATSDGGLGANVLTF. In DNA form, the CDR3 reads TGTGCCACCAGCGACGGAGGCCTTGGGGCCAACGTCCTGACTTTC.